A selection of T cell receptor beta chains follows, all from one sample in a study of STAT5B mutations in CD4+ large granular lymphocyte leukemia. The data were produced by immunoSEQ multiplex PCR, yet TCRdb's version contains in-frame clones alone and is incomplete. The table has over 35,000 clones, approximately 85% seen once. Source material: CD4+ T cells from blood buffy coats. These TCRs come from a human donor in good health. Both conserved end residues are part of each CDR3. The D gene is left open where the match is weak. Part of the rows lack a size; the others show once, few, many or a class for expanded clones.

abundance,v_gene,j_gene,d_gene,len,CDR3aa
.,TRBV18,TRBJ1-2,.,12,CASSEGGYGYTF
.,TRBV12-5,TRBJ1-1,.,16,CASGPRTGPDIAEAFF
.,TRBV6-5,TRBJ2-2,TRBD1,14,CASSYSTGSGELFF
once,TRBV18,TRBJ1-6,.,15,CASSPQGTENSPLHF
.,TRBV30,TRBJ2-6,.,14,CAWSETSGANVLTF
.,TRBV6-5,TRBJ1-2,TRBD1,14,CASSYLGTGNGYTF
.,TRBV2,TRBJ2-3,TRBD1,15,CASSRDRGSTDTQYF
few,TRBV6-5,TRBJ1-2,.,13,CASSSTGNYGYTF
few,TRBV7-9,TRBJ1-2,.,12,CASSSRTGGYTF
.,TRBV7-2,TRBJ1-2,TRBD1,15,CASSPWTGGNYGYTF
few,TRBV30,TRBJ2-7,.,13,CAWSLMTEAEQYF
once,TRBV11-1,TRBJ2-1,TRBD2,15,CASSFGTSGDNEQFF
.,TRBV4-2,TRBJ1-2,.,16,CASSQDWVQGAYGYTF
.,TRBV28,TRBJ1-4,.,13,CASGTGVREKLFF